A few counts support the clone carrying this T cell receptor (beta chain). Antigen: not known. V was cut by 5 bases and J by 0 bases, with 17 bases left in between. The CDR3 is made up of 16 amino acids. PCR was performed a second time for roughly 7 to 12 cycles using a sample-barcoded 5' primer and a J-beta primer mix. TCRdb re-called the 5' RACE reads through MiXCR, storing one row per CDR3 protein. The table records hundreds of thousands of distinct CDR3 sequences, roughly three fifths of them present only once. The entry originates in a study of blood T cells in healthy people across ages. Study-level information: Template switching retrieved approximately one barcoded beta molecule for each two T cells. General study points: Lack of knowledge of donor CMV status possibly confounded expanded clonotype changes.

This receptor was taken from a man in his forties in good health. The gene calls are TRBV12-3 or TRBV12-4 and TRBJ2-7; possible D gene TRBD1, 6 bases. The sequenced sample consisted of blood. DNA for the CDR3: TGTGCCAGCAGTATACGGGACACAAAACGCTCCTACGAGCAGTACTTC. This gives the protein CASSIRDTKRSYEQYF.